This T cell receptor (beta chain) originates from a study of T cells after yellow fever vaccination. This clonotype was detected only a few times. TCRdb re-derived calls from the 5' RACE reads in MiXCR, one entry per CDR3 protein. The data contain some 54,000 distinct CDR3 sequences, 6.5% to 8.5% of them singletons. The clonotype was recovered from a young man who received the YFV17D yellow fever vaccine. This material consisted of CD8+ T cells not binding an NS4B(214-222) dextramer, sorted from PBMCs, taken roughly 45 days after the first yellow fever vaccination.

CDR3 nucleotide sequence: TGCAGCGTTGAGCTGACAGTCTATGGCTACACCTTC. Its protein is CSVELTVYGYTF. V usage is TRBV29-1 and J usage is TRBJ1-2, with D possibly TRBD1 on 5 matching bases. Germline V CDR1 and CDR2: SQVTM, ANQGSEA. The CDR3 is 12 residues long. Deletions cut 3 bases from V and 4 bases from J, with 9 bases between.